Listed here are 18 T cell receptor beta chains from one sample, sequenced in a study of CD8+ T cells in alopecia areata. Investigators isolated RNA and reverse transcribed it into cDNA to act as the sequencing template. Method: immunoSEQ multiplex PCR; TCRdb's copy keeps in-frame clones and lacks some. This sample has about 300,000 clones, with over 45% found just once. Treatment noted: oral pan-JAK inhibitor, 5-10 mg twice daily. The sequences come from CD4+ T cells sorted from blood, collected at week 24, from a patient treated with tofacitinib. The source of these receptors is a human donor with alopecia areata.

The V gene is TRBV27, the J gene TRBJ2-7; TRBD1 is a possible D gene (6 bases). The length of the CDR3 is 12 residues. CDR1 and CDR2 from the germline V gene are MNHEY and SMNVEV (reference sequence). V was shortened by 7 bases and J by 5 bases, with 12 bases between the two germline ends. CDR3 in amino acids: CASMGRGHEQYF. The CDR3 region has the DNA TGTGCCAGCATGGGCAGGGGTCACGAGCAGTACTTC.

V is TRBV4-1 and J is TRBJ1-2; D call uncertain. With 1 base removed from V and 8 bases from J, the gap between germline ends came to 14 bases. The CDR3 is 14 amino acids. Germline CDR1 MGHRA, CDR2 YSYEKL. This CDR3 reads CASSQGRSQWGYTF. DNA of the CDR3: TGCGCCAGCAGCCAAGGAAGGAGTCAGTGGGGCTACACCTTC.

The V and J genes are TRBV6-1 and TRBJ1-5; D gene unclear. V lost 3 bases and J 4 bases, leaving 7 bases between the germline ends. The CDR3 runs 13 residues. Germline V CDR1 and CDR2: MNHNS, SASEGT. This CDR3 reads CASSERENQPQHF. The CDR3 DNA reads TGTGCCAGCAGTGAGCGGGAAAATCAGCCCCAGCATTTT.

The J gene is TRBJ2-3, the V gene TRBV30; 7 nucleotides match TRBD1. Germline values: CDR1 GTSNPN, CDR2 SVGIG (reference sequence). Trimming cost V 0 bases and J 4 bases; bases outside gene matches: 7. The CDR3 totals 15 residues. The CDR3 nucleotides are TGTGCCTGGAGTGTACTGCAAGGGGGCGCAGATACGCAGTATTTT. It codes for CAWSVLQGGADTQYF.

In its sample, this clone was seen once. V gene TRBV4-1 combines with J gene TRBJ2-5; 9 positions agree with TRBD2. Germline V gene lookup returns CDR1 MGHRA and CDR2 YSYEKL. CDR3 length: 19 amino acids. V was pared by 2 bases and J by 2 bases, with 15 bases of the junction left unmatched. CDR3 sequence reads: CASSQYPGTSHILQETQYF. DNA of the CDR3: TGCGCCAGCAGCCAATACCCCGGGACTAGCCATATACTTCAAGAGACCCAGTACTTC.

This rearrangement joins TRBV6-6 to TRBJ1-2; 10 nucleotides match TRBD1. V lost 4 bases, J lost 4 bases, and 3 bases stayed unmatched. CDR1 and CDR2 from the germline V gene are MNHNY and SVGAGI (reference sequence). The CDR3 spans 14 residues. CDR3 DNA sequence: TGTGCCAGCAGTTCCCGGACAGGGGGCTATGGCTACACCTTC. Amino acid sequence: CASSSRTGGYGYTF.

V gene TRBV6-6 combines with J gene TRBJ1-2; D not resolved. Germline loops: CDR1 MNHNY, CDR2 SVGAGI (reference sequence). The CDR3 runs 15 residues. Trimming removed 9 bases from V and 3 bases from J, with 20 bases in between. CDR3 residues: CASKRSSGEDYGYTF. CDR3 coding DNA: TGTGCCAGTAAACGGTCAAGCGGGGAGGACTATGGCTACACCTTC.

The chain has TRBV7-2 and TRBJ1-2; no firm D call. V was clipped by 1 base and J by 4 bases, with 10 bases between them. From germline, CDR1 is SGHTA and CDR2 FQGNSA. CDR3 size: 14 residues. The chain's CDR3 is CASSLEVDLYGYTF. The CDR3 DNA reads TGTGCCAGCAGCTTAGAGGTGGATCTCTATGGCTACACCTTC.

This clone was observed a few times. V usage is TRBV18 and J usage is TRBJ2-7; TRBD1 agrees at 10 bases. With 2 bases clipped from V and 0 bases from J, the junction kept 7 bases outside the gene matches. Germline CDR1 and CDR2: KGHSH and LQKENI. The CDR3 extends over 17 amino acids. CDR3 DNA: TGTGCCAGCTCACCAGTCGGGACAGGGGTAGGCTCCTACGAGCAGTACTTC. This translates into CASSPVGTGVGSYEQYF.

The V call is TRBV6-5, the J call TRBJ1-6, with no clear D. The CDR3 totals 15 residues. The V end was cut by 7 bases, the J end by 5 bases, with 15 bases between. Germline lookup yields CDR1 MNHEY and CDR2 SVGAGI. CDR3 sequence reads: CASNRASRDNSPLHF. In DNA, the CDR3 is TGTGCCAGCAACCGGGCCTCGCGAGATAATTCACCCCTCCACTTT.

The genes are TRBV5-1 and TRBJ2-2; TRBD2 matches 8 bases. From germline, CDR1 is SGHRS and CDR2 YFSETQ. After removal of 2 bases from V and 4 bases from J, the junction contained 7 bases not matched to a gene. This CDR3 region has 16 residues. CDR3 sequence (DNA): TGCGCCAGCAGCTTCGGCGGGGGGCGGAGCACCGGGGAGCTGTTTTTT. This sequence encodes CASSFGGGRSTGELFF.

The rearrangement uses TRBV5-1 and TRBJ2-1, with D possibly matching TRBD1 (5 bases). The CDR3 runs to 13 residues. V was pared by 0 bases and J by 7 bases, with 8 bases between. The germline V gene encodes CDR1 SGHRS and CDR2 YFSETQ. DNA for the CDR3: TGCGCCAGCAGCTTGGGACAGTCAAATGAGCAGTTCTTC. This encodes CASSLGQSNEQFF.

Only a few counts were recorded for this clone. V and J are TRBV7-2 and TRBJ1-3; D perhaps matches TRBD1 (6 bases). CDR3 size: 16 residues. V lost 5 bases and J lost 0, with 14 bases in between. Germline values: CDR1 SGHTA, CDR2 FQGNSA. CDR3 protein: CASSKQGPSSGNTIYF. CDR3 nucleotides: TGTGCCAGCAGCAAACAGGGTCCAAGCTCTGGAAACACCATATATTTT.

The rearrangement joins TRBV2 to TRBJ2-5, with D perhaps matching TRBD2 (6 bases). The germline gives CDR1 SNHLY, CDR2 FYNNEI. The germline V and J ends were trimmed by 6 bases and 4 bases, with 15 bases remaining between them. The CDR3 sequence is 14 residues long. The CDR3 region has the DNA TGTGCCAGCAGGGGTACCGCGGGGCCAGAGACCCAGTACTTC. Translation: CASRGTAGPETQYF. Together with reference TRBV2 and TRBJ2-5, the CDR3 gives the full variable domain: EPEVTQTPSHQVTQMGQEVILRCVPISNHLYFYWYRQILGQKVEFLVSFYNNEISEKSEIFDDQFSVERPDGSNFTLKIRSTKLEDSAMYFCASRGTAGPETQYFGPGTRLLVL.

The chain is built from TRBV25-1 and TRBJ2-3; D may be TRBD1 or TRBD2 (5 bases each). CDR3 length: 17 residues. Per the germline V gene, CDR1 is MGHDK and CDR2 is SYGVNS. Trimming left V 3 bases short and J 2 bases short, with 18 bases between. The CDR3 here is CASSDSGRDLDTDTQYF. The CDR3 bases are TGTGCCAGCAGTGACTCGGGACGAGACCTCGACACAGATACGCAGTATTTT.

The chain has TRBV29-1 and TRBJ2-2; maybe TRBD2 (5 bases). Germline loops: CDR1 SQVTM, CDR2 ANQGSEA. The CDR3 is 14 residues long. V was shortened by 6 bases and J by 6 bases, with 17 bases between the two germline ends. CDR3 nucleotides: TGCAGCGTGCAAGGGTGGCTAGCCCCCGGGGAGCTGTTTTTT. Residues: CSVQGWLAPGELFF.

The CDR3 DNA is TGTGCCAGCGGGACAGGCTGGATGAACACTGAAGCTTTCTTT. Translation: CASGTGWMNTEAFF. The chain recombines TRBV27 with TRBJ1-1; 8 positions match TRBD1. The V gene's germline CDR1 is MNHEY and CDR2 SMNVEV (reference sequence). This CDR3 contains 14 residues. J lost 0 bases, V lost 8 bases, and 5 bases had no gene match.

A single count supports this clone. The gene calls are TRBV27 and TRBJ2-7; 8 bases are shared with TRBD1. Germline V gene data show CDR1 as MNHEY and CDR2 as SMNVEV (reference sequence). The V gene end was trimmed by 6 bases and the J gene end by 3 bases; junction bases not matched to a gene: 7. There are 14 residues in the CDR3. The DNA of the CDR3 is TGTGCCAGCAGACAAGACAGGGGAAACTACGAGCAGTACTTC. It translates to CASRQDRGNYEQYF.